Listed below are T cell receptor beta chains from one sample, sequenced in a study of regulatory T cells in long-lasting Graves disease. MiXCR, run by TCRdb on the multiplex PCR reads, gives a single entry per CDR3 protein. The data hold a few hundred thousand distinct CDR3 sequences, with 23% observed a single time. Sequences were derived from peripheral blood mononuclear cells (PBMCs), sampled when the disease was refractory, from a patient treated with antithyroid drugs. Receptor source: a female donor with Graves disease. Each CDR3 is given with its conserved first and last residue. A D gene is named only where the DNA matches it firmly. Where a row states a size, it is once, few, many or the class of an expanded clone; other rows omit it.

size	V	D	J	DNA	CDR3
few	TRBV29-1	NA	TRBJ1-4	TGCAGCGGGGCACAGGGCCCGAATGAAAAACTGTTTTTT	CSGAQGPNEKLFF
NA	TRBV5-1	TRBD1	TRBJ2-2	TGCGCCAGCAGACTCAATGCCGGGACAGGGGTCGGGGAGCTGTTTTTT	CASRLNAGTGVGELFF
many	TRBV28	TRBD2	TRBJ2-5	TGTGCCAGCAATTCCGCCGCGGGAGGGCGGGAGACCCAGTACTTC	CASNSAAGGRETQYF
few	TRBV20-1	NA	TRBJ2-7	TGCAGTGCTAGTCCGGGGGAAGTCCGCGAGCAGTACTTC	CSASPGEVREQYF
NA	TRBV2	TRBD2	TRBJ2-3	TGTGCCAGCAGTGAAGTGGCGGCTAGCGGGAGGAGAGATACGCAGTATTTT	CASSEVAASGRRDTQYF
many	TRBV7-8	TRBD1	TRBJ1-1	TGTGCCAGCAGCCATACGACAGGGACGATCCCCAACACTGAAGCTTTCTTT	CASSHTTGTIPNTEAFF
many	TRBV28	NA	TRBJ2-5	TGTGCCAGCAGGGGCCAGGAGAGAGGGACCCAGTACTTC	CASRGQERGTQYF
once	TRBV5-1	TRBD2	TRBJ2-7	TGCGCCAGCAAGGCACTAGCGGGAGGGACCTACGAGCAGTACTTC	CASKALAGGTYEQYF
NA	TRBV2	TRBD1	TRBJ1-3	TGTGCCAGCAGTGAGGGGACAGGGCCGAAAGCCACCATATATTTT	CASSEGTGPKATIYF
NA	TRBV6-1	NA	TRBJ2-7	TGTGCCAGCAGCCCCAAAAAAGGACGGGCTAGCTCCTACGAGCAGTACTTC	CASSPKKGRASSYEQYF
NA	TRBV20-1	TRBD1	TRBJ2-7	TGCAGTGCTAGTATCCCGGGACAGCCGGGAAACTACGAGCAGTACTTC	CSASIPGQPGNYEQYF
NA	TRBV6-1	TRBD1	TRBJ2-1	TGTGCCAGCACTTTGACAGGGGCTGTACATGAGCAGTTCTTC	CASTLTGAVHEQFF
NA	TRBV29-1	TRBD1	TRBJ2-2	TGCAGCGTCCTTCGAACTAGGGACAGGGTTACCGGGGAGCTGTTTTTT	CSVLRTRDRVTGELFF
NA	TRBV19	NA	TRBJ1-1	TGTGCCAGTTACGAAAAGGGAGTGAACACTGAAGCTTTCTTT	CASYEKGVNTEAFF
few	TRBV13	NA	TRBJ1-1	TGTGCCAGCAACCCGGTGGGCAGGAGTGAAGCTTTCTTT	CASNPVGRSEAFF
many	TRBV28	NA	TRBJ2-7	TGTGCCAGCCATTATCGGGGTGCGTCCTACGAGCAGTACTTC	CASHYRGASYEQYF
NA	TRBV20-1	NA	TRBJ1-4	TGCAGTGCCCTCGCCGACACCCGGGGACCGCTTTATGAAAAACTGTTCTTT	CSALADTRGPLYEKLFF